These 21 T cell receptor beta chains were all obtained from the same sample, sequenced in a study of blood T cell repertoires in COVID-19. The repertoire was sequenced with immunoSEQ multiplex PCR; TCRdb's copy has only in-frame clones and lacks some. The table lists over 35,000 clones, 75% to 90% of them singletons. Source material: peripheral blood. These receptors were taken from a man aged 55 to 70 with active COVID-19.

The chain uses TRBV28 and TRBJ1-5; D is ambiguous. Germline V gene lookup returns CDR1 MDHEN and CDR2 SYDVKM. The CDR3 extends over 15 amino acids. Trimming shortened V by 2 bases and J by 2 bases, and 10 bases separated the two germline ends. The CDR3 here is CASSLEIAGNQPQHF. The CDR3 nucleotides read TGTGCCAGCAGTTTAGAGATTGCGGGCAATCAGCCCCAGCATTTT.

The chain is built from TRBV12-1 and TRBJ1-1. TRBV12-1 constitutes a pseudogene. The CDR3 contains 19 residues. CDR3 in amino acids: CASSFGEGRGGKRNTEAFF. The CDR3, as DNA: TGTGCCAGCAGCTTTGGAGAGGGTAGGGGGGGGAAGAGGAACACTGAAGCTTTCTTT.

This clone was found once. The rearrangement links TRBV3-1 (or the pseudogene TRBV3-2) to TRBJ2-7; no firm D call. V was pared by 4 bases and J by 4 bases, with 8 bases between. The germline V gene encodes CDR1 LGHDT and CDR2 YNNKEL (reference sequence). This CDR3 region has 12 residues. For the CDR3, the DNA is TGTGCCAGCAGCCCCGGGTTTTACGAGCAGTACTTC. Translation: CASSPGFYEQYF.

The chain uses TRBV4-1 and TRBJ2-3; TRBD1 is a possible D gene (6 bases). Per the germline V gene, CDR1 is MGHRA and CDR2 is YSYEKL. The CDR3 runs 15 residues. V was shortened by 6 bases and J by 1 base, with 14 bases between the two germline ends. The CDR3 DNA is TGCGCCAGCAGTCCTCGACAGGTTGGCACAGATACGCAGTATTTT. It yields the protein CASSPRQVGTDTQYF.

This clone has only one observation. The chain combines TRBV12-3 or TRBV12-4 with TRBJ1-1, with a weak D call TRBD1 (5 bases). The CDR3 covers 12 residues. Trimming took 6 bases from V and 4 from J, leaving 9 bases between them. The CDR3 nucleotides are TGTGCCAGCAGCCAGGGCGGCACTGAAGCTTTCTTT. It yields the protein CASSQGGTEAFF.

The V and J genes are TRBV24-1 and TRBJ1-4; D unclear. With 4 bases removed from V and 7 bases from J, the gap between germline ends came to 21 bases. The germline gives CDR1 KGHDR, CDR2 SFDVKD. CDR3 length: 17 amino acids. The CDR3 reads CATSDHQPGNFREKLFF. The CDR3 DNA follows: TGTGCCACCAGTGACCATCAACCGGGGAATTTTCGTGAAAAACTGTTTTTT.

This chain links TRBV3-1 (or the pseudogene TRBV3-2) with TRBJ2-3; weak D call: TRBD1 (7 bases). The CDR3 spans 19 residues. The germline CDR1 and CDR2 sequences are LGHDT and YNNKEL (reference sequence). V was trimmed by 0 bases and J by 4 bases, leaving 23 bases between them. For the CDR3, the DNA is TGTGCCAGCAGCCAAGAAAGCTCCAGGGGGGAAGCAGAGGCAGATACGCAGTATTTT. Translation gives CASSQESSRGEAEADTQYF.

The chain is built from TRBV6-2 or TRBV6-3 and TRBJ2-2; weak D call: TRBD2 (6 bases). There are 13 residues in the CDR3. Trimming removed 6 bases from V and 6 bases from J, with 11 bases in between. CDR1 MNHEY and CDR2 SVGEGT come from the germline V gene. The CDR3: CASSPGEAGELFF. CDR3 in DNA: TGTGCCAGCAGCCCCGGGGAGGCCGGGGAGCTGTTTTTT.

V gene TRBV11-2 combines with J gene TRBJ2-7, with TRBD2 matching 10 bases. The V gene's germline CDR1 is SGHAT and CDR2 FQNNGV. The CDR3 has 15 residues. With 4 bases clipped from V and 2 bases from J, the junction kept 5 bases outside the gene matches. The CDR3 nucleotides read TGTGCCAGCAGCTCGACTAGCGGGCCTACCTACGAGCAGTACTTC. The encoded protein is CASSSTSGPTYEQYF.

V is TRBV4-1 and J is TRBJ2-3; 11 bases map to TRBD2. CDR1 is MGHRA and CDR2 is YSYEKL in the germline V gene. J gave up 0 bases and V 3 bases, and 2 bases lay outside the gene matches. This CDR3 is built from 16 residues. This CDR3 reads CASSHGLAGSTDTQYF. The CDR3 DNA reads as TGCGCCAGCAGCCATGGACTAGCGGGTAGCACAGATACGCAGTATTTT.

This chain uses TRBV4-3 with TRBJ2-1; 9 bases are a match to TRBD2. V shed 0 bases and J 9 bases; nucleotides not matched to a gene: 9. The CDR3 spans 16 residues. Per the germline V gene, CDR1 is LGHNA and CDR2 is YSLEER. Here the CDR3 reads CASSQDPVLAGAEQFF. DNA for the CDR3: TGCGCCAGCAGCCAAGATCCCGTATTAGCGGGAGCTGAGCAGTTCTTC.

The J gene is TRBJ1-1, the V gene TRBV2; 9 bases fit TRBD1. V shed 7 bases, J shed 2 bases, and the junction held 8 bases outside the gene matches. Germline CDR1 is SNHLY and CDR2 is FYNNEI. This CDR3 region has 15 residues. Here the CDR3 DNA reads TGTGCCAGCACCCGGACAGGGGATACAAACACTGAAGCTTTCTTT. Its protein is CASTRTGDTNTEAFF.

The chain employs TRBV9 and TRBJ1-6, with D unclear. The CDR3 covers 14 residues. The V end lost 7 bases, the J end lost 0 bases, and 8 bases lay between the germline ends. CDR1 is SGDLS and CDR2 is YYNGEE in the germline V gene. The CDR3 protein is CASASGSYNSPLHF. Here the CDR3 DNA reads TGTGCCAGCGCGAGTGGCTCCTATAATTCACCCCTCCACTTT.

The chain combines TRBV7-8 with TRBJ1-6; no definite D call. The CDR3 has 14 residues. The V gene's germline CDR1 is SGHVS and CDR2 FQNEAQ. The ends were cut back, 5 bases at V and 9 bases at J, with 14 bases in the middle. The CDR3 sequence is CASSNQVTPSPLHF. The DNA of the CDR3 is TGTGCCAGCAGCAATCAGGTCACCCCTTCACCCCTCCACTTT.

The CDR3 protein is CASGNWGTGYTGELFF. DNA for the CDR3: TGTGCTAGTGGGAACTGGGGGACAGGATACACCGGGGAGCTGTTTTTT. This chain uses TRBV12-5 with TRBJ2-2; 8 positions agree with TRBD1. The CDR3 covers 16 residues. Per germline, CDR1 LGHNT and CDR2 FRNRAP. The junction had 9 bases not matched to a gene; V was cut back by 6 bases and J by 3 bases.

This chain connects TRBV6-5 to TRBJ1-6; D is undetermined. Deletions cut 6 bases from V and 8 bases from J, with 17 bases between. The V gene's germline CDR1 is MNHEY and CDR2 SVGAGI. CDR3 size: 15 residues. The CDR3 protein is CASRTDSWAYSPLHF. CDR3 DNA sequence: TGTGCCAGCAGAACGGACTCCTGGGCCTATTCACCCCTCCACTTT.

A single count supports this clone. The CDR3 sequence is CASSYNLGLAGGPEGETQYF. DNA for the CDR3: TGTGCCAGCAGTTACAATTTAGGACTAGCGGGAGGGCCGGAAGGAGAGACCCAGTACTTC. V usage is TRBV6-2 or TRBV6-3 and J usage is TRBJ2-5, with 15 bases identical to TRBD2. This CDR3 is built from 20 residues. In germline, CDR1 is MNHEY, CDR2 SVGEGT. V lost 2 bases to trimming and J lost 4 bases; unmatched junction nucleotides: 14.

The chain combines TRBV5-5 with TRBJ2-2; a possible D gene is TRBD1 (6 bases). Trimming removed 1 base at V and 5 bases at J, with 12 bases between. Germline CDR1 reads SGHKS; CDR2 reads YYEKEE (reference sequence). The CDR3 runs 15 residues. The CDR3 nucleotides read TGTGCCAGCAGCTTGATGCAGGGGCCTACCGGGGAGCTGTTTTTT. Amino acids: CASSLMQGPTGELFF.

The J gene is TRBJ2-7, the V gene TRBV6-2 or TRBV6-3; D may be TRBD2 (6 bases). CDR1 and CDR2 (germline): MNHEY, SVGEGT. V lost 5 bases, J lost 2 bases, and 7 bases lay in between. The CDR3 contains 12 residues. Written as DNA, the CDR3 is TGTGCCAGCAGTCGGGAGCCCTACGAGCAGTACTTC. Residues: CASSREPYEQYF.

The CDR3 protein is CASSLFSGEAFF. CDR3 DNA sequence: TGCGCCAGCAGCCTGTTCTCAGGGGAAGCTTTCTTT. The chain links TRBV4-1 to TRBJ1-1, with D maybe TRBD1 (5 bases). Germline loops: CDR1 MGHRA, CDR2 YSYEKL. The CDR3 runs 12 residues. The V end was cut by 4 bases, the J end by 8 bases, with 11 bases between.

The chain combines TRBV7-8 with TRBJ2-3; D is possibly TRBD2 (6 bases). CDR1 is SGHVS and CDR2 is FQNEAQ in the germline V gene. This CDR3 region has 16 residues. Trimming stripped 4 bases from V and 1 base from J, with 15 bases between. The CDR3 bases are TGTGCCAGCAGCTCCCTTGTGCGGGGCCGCACAGATACGCAGTATTTT. It encodes CASSSLVRGRTDTQYF.